This T cell receptor (beta chain) is drawn from a study of prognosis after radiotherapy for stage I lung cancer. Turning to the study itself: The patients included around 13 who had newly diagnosed primary stage I lung tumors, along with about 5 others who had oligometastatic NSCLC after their primary tumor had been surgically resected. Deemed medically inoperable were all patients with non-small cell lung cancer.

It was by two-round multiplex PCR that TCR beta CDR3 was amplified from genomic DNA. Primers were specific to each TRBV and TRBJ gene in first-round PCR. MiXCR was run by TCRdb on the multiplex PCR reads, yielding one entry per CDR3 protein. The sample has 25,000 to 30,000 distinct CDR3 sequences, roughly 41% seen once. The CDR3 totals 15 residues. From germline, CDR1 is KGHDR and CDR2 SFDVKD. With V trimmed by 5 bases and J by 4 bases, 5 bases remained unmatched. The clonotype originates from a donor at least 50 years old with non-small cell lung cancer. The rearrangement joins TRBV24-1 to TRBJ2-1; 9 nucleotides agree with TRBD2. The sequenced sample was PBMCs, obtained before or after stereotactic body radiation therapy (not recorded which). This CDR3 is CATSVLAGGYNEQFF. In DNA, the CDR3 is TGTGCCACCAGTGTACTAGCGGGTGGGTACAATGAGCAGTTCTTC.